This record concerns one T cell receptor (beta chain) sequence. TCRdb's table, derived via immunoSEQ multiplex PCR, lists solely in-frame clones and lacks some. The sample records around 11,000 clones, approximately 74% being singletons. The CDR3 runs 13 residues. The germline V and J ends were trimmed by 3 bases and 7 bases, with 13 bases remaining between them. Germline assignment: CDR1 MNHEY and CDR2 SMNVEV (reference sequence). The data were obtained in a study of OX40 agonist ivuxolimab in advanced cancers. The TCR comes from an adult with an advanced solid tumor such as melanoma, head and neck, liver or kidney cancer. The material was CD4+ or CD8+ T cells sorted from blood, obtained in a trial of the OX40 agonist ivuxolimab. The chain uses TRBV27 and TRBJ2-7; D assignment may be TRBD1 or TRBD2 (6 bases each). For the CDR3, the DNA is TGTGCCAGCAGTTTGGGGGGCAGAGTGGAGCAGTACTTC. Encoded protein: CASSLGGRVEQYF.